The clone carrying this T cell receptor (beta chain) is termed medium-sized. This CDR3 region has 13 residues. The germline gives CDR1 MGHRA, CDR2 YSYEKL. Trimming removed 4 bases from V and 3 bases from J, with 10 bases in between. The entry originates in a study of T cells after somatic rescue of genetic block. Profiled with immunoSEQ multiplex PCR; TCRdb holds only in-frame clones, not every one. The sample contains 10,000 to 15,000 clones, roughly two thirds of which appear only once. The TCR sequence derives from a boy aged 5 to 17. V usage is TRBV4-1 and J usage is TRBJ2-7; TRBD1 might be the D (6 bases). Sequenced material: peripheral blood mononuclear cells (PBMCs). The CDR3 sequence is CASSPGQLYEQYF. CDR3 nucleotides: TGCGCCAGCAGCCCCGGACAGCTCTACGAGCAGTACTTC.